This record covers a single T cell receptor (beta chain). This sample is drawn from a study of T cell changes during pregnancy in multiple sclerosis. V lost 6 bases, J lost 6 bases, and 10 bases lay in between. The germline CDR1 and CDR2 sequences are SGHNT and YENEEA. The CDR3 totals 12 residues. Sequencing used immunoSEQ multiplex PCR; TCRdb keeps in-frame clones, though not all of them. The sample has some 60,000 clones; about 91% are singletons. Sequenced material: peripheral blood, taken before pregnancy. The receptor comes from a female donor with multiple sclerosis, enrolled in a pregnancy study. V gene TRBV11-3 combines with J gene TRBJ2-3; D may be TRBD2 (6 bases). CDR3 sequence (DNA): TGTGCCAGCAGGGCAGGAGGGGATACGCAGTATTTT. It codes for CASRAGGDTQYF.